The rows below give T cell receptor beta chains drawn from one sample of a study of somatic mutations in cytotoxic T cells in rheumatoid arthritis. TCRdb's copy holds only in-frame clones and misses some; the assay was immunoSEQ multiplex PCR. The sample records under 20,000 clones, 85% to 90% being singletons. The specimen was CD8+ T cells sorted from blood. The source is a man between 35 and 55 years old in good health. Each CDR3 is given with its conserved first and last residue. The D gene is left open where the match is weak. Clone size is shown for a subset of rows, as once, few, many or a class of expanded clone.

v_gene: TRBV7-9; abundance: NA; j_gene: TRBJ1-6; d_gene: NA; CDR3aa: CASSFVDYNSPLHF; CDR3nt: TGTGCCAGCAGCTTCGTTGACTATAATTCACCCCTCCACTTT
v_gene: TRBV14; abundance: NA; j_gene: TRBJ2-1; d_gene: TRBD2; CDR3aa: CASSQEGGLAGFNNEQFF; CDR3nt: TGTGCCAGCAGCCAAGAGGGAGGGCTAGCGGGGTTCAACAATGAGCAGTTCTTC
v_gene: TRBV28; abundance: NA; j_gene: TRBJ2-2; d_gene: TRBD2; CDR3aa: CASRTSGTGELFF; CDR3nt: TGTGCCAGCAGGACTAGCGGGACCGGGGAGCTGTTTTTT
v_gene: TRBV28; abundance: NA; j_gene: TRBJ2-3; d_gene: TRBD2; CDR3aa: CASSLPGLAGGYVGTDTQYF; CDR3nt: TGTGCCAGCAGTTTACCCGGACTAGCGGGAGGCTATGTAGGCACAGATACGCAGTATTTT
v_gene: TRBV2; abundance: few; j_gene: TRBJ1-2; d_gene: NA; CDR3aa: CASRQGTNYGYTF; CDR3nt: TGTGCCAGCAGGCAGGGCACTAACTATGGCTACACCTTC
v_gene: TRBV15; abundance: NA; j_gene: TRBJ2-7; d_gene: TRBD2; CDR3aa: CATSRDPVMLASGSREQYF; CDR3nt: TGTGCCACCAGCAGAGATCCGGTTATGTTGGCTAGCGGGAGTCGGGAGCAGTACTTC
v_gene: TRBV5-6; abundance: NA; j_gene: TRBJ1-1; d_gene: NA; CDR3aa: CASSLDWTSNTEAFF; CDR3nt: TGTGCCAGCAGCTTGGATTGGACTTCGAACACTGAAGCTTTCTTT
v_gene: TRBV19; abundance: NA; j_gene: TRBJ2-1; d_gene: NA; CDR3aa: CASSSGGFRSSAFNEQFF; CDR3nt: TGTGCCAGTAGTAGCGGGGGCTTCAGATCCTCAGCTTTCAATGAGCAGTTCTTC
v_gene: TRBV18; abundance: NA; j_gene: TRBJ1-4; d_gene: TRBD1; CDR3aa: CASSLDRGRGKLFF; CDR3nt: TGTGCCAGCTCGCTCGACAGGGGGCGCGGAAAACTGTTTTTT
v_gene: TRBV6-6; abundance: NA; j_gene: TRBJ2-7; d_gene: TRBD2; CDR3aa: CASSYPPSGRRYEQYF; CDR3nt: TGTGCCAGCAGTTACCCCCCTAGCGGGAGAAGGTACGAGCAGTACTTC
v_gene: TRBV7-6; abundance: once; j_gene: TRBJ2-1; d_gene: TRBD2; CDR3aa: CARLGTSGNNEQFF; CDR3nt: TGTGCCAGACTAGGGACTAGCGGAAACAATGAGCAGTTCTTC
v_gene: TRBV28; abundance: NA; j_gene: TRBJ1-2; d_gene: NA; CDR3aa: CASSLGSAYYGYTF; CDR3nt: TGTGCCAGCAGTTTGGGCAGCGCCTACTATGGCTACACCTTC
v_gene: TRBV7-9; abundance: NA; j_gene: TRBJ2-7; d_gene: TRBD1; CDR3aa: CASSYPGTGGEQYF; CDR3nt: TGTGCCAGCAGCTACCCCGGGACAGGGGGCGAGCAGTACTTC
v_gene: TRBV10-1; abundance: once; j_gene: TRBJ2-1; d_gene: NA; CDR3aa: CASKGEGSPEQFF; CDR3nt: TGCGCCAGCAAAGGAGAGGGCTCACCTGAGCAGTTCTTC
v_gene: TRBV10-2; abundance: NA; j_gene: TRBJ2-1; d_gene: NA; CDR3aa: CASSLPGDRPNEQFF; CDR3nt: TGCGCCAGCAGTCTACCGGGAGACCGGCCCAATGAGCAGTTCTTC
v_gene: TRBV15; abundance: NA; j_gene: TRBJ2-1; d_gene: NA; CDR3aa: CATSKDSYNEQFF; CDR3nt: TGTGCCACCAGCAAAGACTCCTACAATGAGCAGTTCTTC
v_gene: TRBV2; abundance: NA; j_gene: TRBJ2-3; d_gene: TRBD2; CDR3aa: CAISGSTDTQYF; CDR3nt: TGTGCCATAAGCGGGAGTACAGATACGCAGTATTTT
v_gene: TRBV27; abundance: once; j_gene: TRBJ2-1; d_gene: TRBD2; CDR3aa: CASSSGTSGRDEQFF; CDR3nt: TGTGCCAGCAGTTCAGGGACTAGCGGGAGGGATGAGCAGTTCTTC
v_gene: TRBV27; abundance: once; j_gene: TRBJ1-5; d_gene: NA; CDR3aa: CASSLVGGNQPQHF; CDR3nt: TGTGCCAGCAGTTTAGTAGGGGGCAATCAGCCCCAGCATTTT
v_gene: TRBV10-3; abundance: NA; j_gene: TRBJ2-7; d_gene: NA; CDR3aa: CAISPQSSYEQYF; CDR3nt: TGTGCCATCAGTCCACAGAGCTCCTACGAGCAGTACTTC
v_gene: TRBV6-1; abundance: NA; j_gene: TRBJ2-1; d_gene: TRBD2; CDR3aa: CASSETLADYNEQFF; CDR3nt: TGTGCCAGCAGTGAAACTCTAGCGGACTACAATGAGCAGTTCTTC
v_gene: TRBV4-2; abundance: NA; j_gene: TRBJ2-1; d_gene: NA; CDR3aa: CASSQKGLGYNEQFF; CDR3nt: TGTGCCAGCAGCCAAAAGGGACTGGGCTACAATGAGCAGTTCTTC
v_gene: TRBV6-6; abundance: NA; j_gene: TRBJ2-5; d_gene: TRBD1; CDR3aa: CASSLTGGEETQYF; CDR3nt: TGTGCCAGCAGTTTAACAGGGGGCGAAGAGACCCAGTACTTC
v_gene: TRBV11-2; abundance: NA; j_gene: TRBJ2-7; d_gene: NA; CDR3aa: CASSLGSSYEQYF; CDR3nt: TGTGCCAGCAGCTTAGGCTCTAGCTACGAGCAGTACTTC
v_gene: TRBV2; abundance: NA; j_gene: TRBJ1-5; d_gene: NA; CDR3aa: CASSTRQANQPQHF; CDR3nt: TGTGCCAGCAGTACCCGACAGGCCAATCAGCCCCAGCATTTT
v_gene: TRBV10-3; abundance: NA; j_gene: TRBJ2-7; d_gene: TRBD2; CDR3aa: CAIGGAPGLAGEVSYEQYF; CDR3nt: TGTGCCATCGGGGGAGCCCCGGGACTAGCGGGAGAGGTTTCCTACGAGCAGTACTTC
v_gene: TRBV27; abundance: NA; j_gene: TRBJ2-6; d_gene: NA; CDR3aa: CATSPSGANVLTF; CDR3nt: TGTGCCACCTCCCCCTCTGGGGCCAACGTCCTGACTTTC
v_gene: TRBV27; abundance: NA; j_gene: TRBJ2-7; d_gene: NA; CDR3aa: CASSYGAAPSYEQYF; CDR3nt: TGTGCCAGCAGTTATGGGGCCGCCCCCTCCTACGAGCAGTACTTC
v_gene: TRBV7-2; abundance: NA; j_gene: TRBJ2-7; d_gene: TRBD1; CDR3aa: CASSPGQGAYEQYF; CDR3nt: TGTGCCAGCAGCCCCGGACAGGGGGCCTACGAGCAGTACTTC
v_gene: TRBV30; abundance: NA; j_gene: TRBJ2-3; d_gene: TRBD1; CDR3aa: CAWSRTGNTDTQYF; CDR3nt: TGTGCCTGGAGTAGGACAGGCAACACAGATACGCAGTATTTT
v_gene: TRBV14; abundance: NA; j_gene: TRBJ1-1; d_gene: NA; CDR3aa: CASSPIAGSTEAFF; CDR3nt: TGTGCCAGCAGCCCAATTGCAGGGAGCACTGAAGCTTTCTTT
v_gene: TRBV27; abundance: NA; j_gene: TRBJ1-1; d_gene: TRBD1; CDR3aa: CASRVQGRGGTEAFF; CDR3nt: TGTGCCAGCAGAGTACAGGGGAGGGGGGGCACTGAAGCTTTCTTT
v_gene: TRBV27; abundance: NA; j_gene: TRBJ2-2; d_gene: NA; CDR3aa: CASQANTGELFF; CDR3nt: TGTGCCAGCCAAGCGAACACCGGGGAGCTGTTTTTT
v_gene: TRBV27; abundance: NA; j_gene: TRBJ1-2; d_gene: TRBD1; CDR3aa: CASGPLRGQGGYGYTF; CDR3nt: TGTGCCAGCGGACCCCTGAGGGGGCAGGGAGGCTATGGCTACACCTTC
v_gene: TRBV19; abundance: NA; j_gene: TRBJ1-5; d_gene: NA; CDR3aa: CASTAFPGDDSNQPQHF; CDR3nt: TGTGCCAGTACCGCTTTCCCAGGGGACGATAGCAATCAGCCCCAGCATTTT
v_gene: TRBV7-6; abundance: NA; j_gene: TRBJ1-1; d_gene: NA; CDR3aa: CASRIITLTPENTEAFF; CDR3nt: TGTGCCAGCAGGATAATCACACTCACCCCTGAGAACACTGAAGCTTTCTTT
v_gene: TRBV5-6; abundance: NA; j_gene: TRBJ2-7; d_gene: NA; CDR3aa: CASSLLGYEQYF; CDR3nt: TGTGCCAGCAGCTTGCTAGGGTACGAGCAGTACTTC
v_gene: TRBV10-3; abundance: NA; j_gene: TRBJ2-1; d_gene: TRBD1; CDR3aa: CAISKGQKPEQFF; CDR3nt: TGTGCCATCAGTAAGGGACAGAAACCCGAGCAGTTCTTC
v_gene: TRBV11-2; abundance: NA; j_gene: TRBJ2-7; d_gene: NA; CDR3aa: CASSETYSLNTQYF; CDR3nt: TGTGCCAGCAGCGAGACTTACTCGCTTAATACTCAGTACTTC
v_gene: TRBV7-2; abundance: NA; j_gene: TRBJ1-5; d_gene: NA; CDR3aa: CASSLVNWEFNQPQHF; CDR3nt: TGTGCCAGCAGCTTAGTCAATTGGGAGTTTAATCAGCCCCAGCATTTT
v_gene: TRBV27; abundance: NA; j_gene: TRBJ2-7; d_gene: TRBD2; CDR3aa: CASSSTSVGEQYF; CDR3nt: TGTGCCAGCAGTTCGACTAGCGTGGGCGAGCAGTACTTC
v_gene: TRBV7-8; abundance: NA; j_gene: TRBJ1-2; d_gene: NA; CDR3aa: CASSSQGKNGYTF; CDR3nt: TGTGCCAGCAGCTCTCAGGGGAAAAATGGCTACACCTTC
v_gene: TRBV7-3; abundance: once; j_gene: TRBJ2-6; d_gene: TRBD1; CDR3aa: CASSLSGTGGAGANVLTF; CDR3nt: TGTGCCAGCAGCTTGTCCGGGACAGGGGGCGCTGGGGCCAACGTCCTGACTTTC
v_gene: TRBV5-8; abundance: NA; j_gene: TRBJ2-7; d_gene: NA; CDR3aa: CASSFGRVTYEQYF; CDR3nt: TGTGCCAGCAGCTTCGGCCGGGTTACCTACGAGCAGTACTTC
v_gene: TRBV4-1; abundance: NA; j_gene: TRBJ2-1; d_gene: NA; CDR3aa: CASSQDKSYHEQFF; CDR3nt: TGCGCCAGCAGCCAAGATAAAAGCTACCATGAGCAGTTCTTC
v_gene: TRBV7-3; abundance: NA; j_gene: TRBJ2-7; d_gene: TRBD1; CDR3aa: CASSFTGTGAYEQYF; CDR3nt: TGTGCCAGCAGCTTTACCGGGACAGGGGCATACGAGCAGTACTTC
v_gene: TRBV19; abundance: NA; j_gene: TRBJ2-1; d_gene: TRBD2; CDR3aa: CASSIVAGVANEQFF; CDR3nt: TGTGCCAGTAGTATAGTGGCGGGAGTGGCTAATGAGCAGTTCTTC
v_gene: TRBV27; abundance: NA; j_gene: TRBJ2-1; d_gene: TRBD2; CDR3aa: CASSLLAGALYNEQFF; CDR3nt: TGTGCCAGCAGTTTGCTAGCGGGGGCCTTGTACAATGAGCAGTTCTTC
v_gene: TRBV6-4; abundance: few; j_gene: TRBJ2-1; d_gene: TRBD2; CDR3aa: CASSEGEGTYNEQFF; CDR3nt: TGTGCCAGCAGTGAAGGGGAGGGGACCTACAATGAGCAGTTCTTC
v_gene: TRBV5-5; abundance: once; j_gene: TRBJ1-4; d_gene: TRBD1; CDR3aa: CASSLAGTGGNEKLFF; CDR3nt: TGTGCCAGCAGCTTGGCCGGGACAGGGGGGAATGAAAAACTGTTTTTT
v_gene: TRBV9; abundance: NA; j_gene: TRBJ2-7; d_gene: TRBD2; CDR3aa: CASSPPTGRGSSYEQYF; CDR3nt: TGTGCCAGCAGCCCCCCTACCGGGCGGGGGAGCTCCTACGAGCAGTACTTC
v_gene: TRBV4-1; abundance: NA; j_gene: TRBJ2-7; d_gene: TRBD2; CDR3aa: CASSQSWPSGIYEQYF; CDR3nt: TGCGCCAGCAGCCAAAGTTGGCCTAGCGGAATCTACGAGCAGTACTTC
v_gene: TRBV9; abundance: NA; j_gene: TRBJ1-2; d_gene: NA; CDR3aa: CASTLGGANYGYTF; CDR3nt: TGTGCCAGCACCCTTGGGGGGGCTAACTATGGCTACACCTTC